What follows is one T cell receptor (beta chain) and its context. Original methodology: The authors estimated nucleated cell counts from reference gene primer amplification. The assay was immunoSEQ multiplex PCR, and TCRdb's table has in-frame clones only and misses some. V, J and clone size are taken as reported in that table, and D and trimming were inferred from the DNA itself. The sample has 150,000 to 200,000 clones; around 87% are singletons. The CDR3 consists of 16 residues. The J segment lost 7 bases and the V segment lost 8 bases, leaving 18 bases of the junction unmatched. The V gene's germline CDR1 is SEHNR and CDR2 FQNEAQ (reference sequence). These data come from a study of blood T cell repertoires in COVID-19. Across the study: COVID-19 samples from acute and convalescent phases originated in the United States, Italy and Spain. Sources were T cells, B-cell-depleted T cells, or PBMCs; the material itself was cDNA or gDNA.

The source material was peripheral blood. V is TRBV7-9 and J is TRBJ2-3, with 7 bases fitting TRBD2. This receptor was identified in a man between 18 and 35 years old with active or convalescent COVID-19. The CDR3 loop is CASSWDPTLLANTQYF. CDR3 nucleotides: TGTGCCAGCTCCTGGGATCCGACGCTACTAGCGAATACGCAGTATTTT.